A single sample gave rise to the 25 T cell receptor beta chains below, sequenced in a study of T cell repertoires in cytomegalovirus infection. A single record per CDR3 protein comes from TCRdb applying MiXCR to the reads. This table holds 600,000 to 800,000 distinct CDR3 sequences, roughly a quarter found once. The sample comprised CD8+ T cells from PBMCs. Source of these receptors: a human donor in good health (CMV status not recorded). Some clones in this sample may be carry-over from other donors' samples.

This clonotype was seen only a few times. J is TRBJ2-4 and V is TRBV28; 7 nucleotides agree with TRBD1. CDR3 length: 16 residues. Germline V lookup: CDR1 MDHEN, CDR2 SYDVKM. Trimming took 5 bases from V and 0 from J; bases not matched to a gene: 7. The DNA for the CDR3 is TGTGCCAGCAGTGGAGACAGGGACCTAGCCAAAAACATTCAGTACTTC. It specifies CASSGDRDLAKNIQYF.

V gene TRBV29-1 combines with J gene TRBJ1-1, with TRBD1 matching over 9 bases. The V and J ends lost 4 bases and 11 bases, in that order; junction bases with no gene match: 8. Germline lookup yields CDR1 SQVTM and CDR2 ANQGSEA. This CDR3 region has 12 residues. CDR3 DNA: TGCAGCGTTGTGGGACAGGGCGACGACGCTTTCTTT. Protein: CSVVGQGDDAFF.

This rearrangement joins TRBV6-5 to TRBJ1-2, with unresolved D. This CDR3 is built from 13 residues. With 4 bases removed from V and 2 bases from J, the gap between germline ends came to 8 bases. Germline values: CDR1 MNHEY, CDR2 SVGAGI. The chain's CDR3 is CASSSSVNYGYTF. CDR3 in DNA: TGTGCCAGCAGTTCAAGCGTCAACTATGGCTACACCTTC.

This clonotype turned up a few times. The rearrangement uses TRBV2 and TRBJ1-1; D is possibly TRBD1 (5 bases). The V and J ends lost 6 bases and 5 bases respectively, with 16 bases between them. This CDR3 contains 14 residues. Germline CDR1 SNHLY, CDR2 FYNNEI. DNA for the CDR3: TGTGCCAGCAGAACCCCCACAGGTCAAACTGAAGCTTTCTTT. It codes for CASRTPTGQTEAFF.

This clonotype has a count of ten or more. J is TRBJ1-1 and V is TRBV19, with 7 bases aligning to TRBD1. The junction had 12 bases not matched to a gene; V was cut back by 9 bases and J by 8 bases. Germline CDR1 and CDR2: LNHDA and SQIVND (reference sequence). This CDR3 spans 13 amino acids. The CDR3 protein is CASRRQGLTEAFF. In nucleotides, the CDR3 is TGTGCCAGCCGCCGACAGGGCTTAACCGAAGCTTTCTTT.

This clonotype was picked up many times. V and J are TRBV6-5 and TRBJ1-2; D is unresolved. This CDR3 spans 13 amino acids. Germline loops: CDR1 MNHEY, CDR2 SVGAGI. V lost 2 bases and J lost 8, with 12 bases in between. CDR3 residues: CASSYNLRGGYTF. In DNA form, the CDR3 reads TGTGCCAGCAGTTACAACCTTCGAGGGGGCTACACCTTC.

CDR3 region: CASSNREGQPQHF. In DNA, the CDR3 is TGTGCCAGCAGTAACAGGGAAGGACAGCCCCAGCATTTT. The J gene is TRBJ1-5, the V gene TRBV7-6; perhaps TRBD1 as D (6 bases). Between the trimmed V and J ends, which lost 6 bases and 7 bases, there was a span of 13 bases. From germline, CDR1 is SGHVS and CDR2 FNYEAQ. The CDR3 is 13 amino acids.

The sample holds a few counts of this clonotype. The chain employs TRBV6-2 or TRBV6-3 and TRBJ2-7; D gene ambiguous. This CDR3 is 13 amino acids long. Trimming left V 6 bases short and J 3 bases short, with 12 bases between. The germline CDR1 and CDR2 sequences are MNHEY and SVGEGT. In DNA form, the CDR3 reads TGTGCCAGCAGCCAAGCCGTTATCTACGAGCAGTACGTC. It is translated as CASSQAVIYEQYV.

This clonotype has ten or more counts. This sequence joins TRBV7-2 and TRBJ2-3, with a tentative D call TRBD2 (5 bases). This CDR3 comprises 16 residues. Germline V gives CDR1 SGHTA, CDR2 FQGNSA. V was pared by 2 bases and J by 0 bases, with 12 bases between. CDR3 region: CASSLPEADSTDTQYF. The CDR3 coding sequence is TGTGCCAGCAGCTTACCGGAAGCGGATAGCACAGATACGCAGTATTTT.

This clonotype was observed a handful of times. V usage is TRBV6-6 and J usage is TRBJ2-7; the D gene is possibly TRBD1 (5 bases). In germline, CDR1 is MNHNY, CDR2 SVGAGI (reference sequence). Trimming removed 0 bases at V and 4 bases at J, with 13 bases between. The CDR3 runs 15 residues. For the CDR3, the DNA is TGTGCCAGCAGTTACTCGAAGGGGCAGGGATACGAGCAGTACGTC. It codes for CASSYSKGQGYEQYV.

The chain combines TRBV7-6 with TRBJ2-7, with D hard to call. This CDR3 region has 14 residues. Trimming pared 5 bases from V and 2 bases from J, leaving 13 bases between. The germline V gene has CDR1 SGHVS and CDR2 FNYEAQ. CDR3 amino acids: CASSQVANTYEQYF. CDR3 sequence (DNA): TGTGCCAGCAGCCAAGTGGCAAACACCTACGAGCAGTACTTC.

This clonotype occurred many times. The J gene is TRBJ1-5, the V gene TRBV12-3 or TRBV12-4, with D unresolved. The CDR3 loop spans 14 amino acids. V lost 6 bases and J 4 bases, leaving 13 bases between the germline ends. The CDR3 loop reads CASSSGPVNQPQHF. The CDR3 bases are TGTGCCAGCAGCTCTGGACCGGTAAATCAGCCCCAGCATTTT.

This clonotype has at least ten counts. The chain links TRBV6-6 to TRBJ2-2; D is uncertain. Trimming pared 6 bases from V and 0 bases from J, leaving 14 bases between. The CDR3 is 16 residues long. Germline values: CDR1 MNHNY, CDR2 SVGAGI (reference sequence). In nucleotides, the CDR3 is TGTGCCAGCAGGGCGTGGACCACCGCGAACACCGGGGAGCTGTTTTTT. The encoded protein is CASRAWTTANTGELFF.

In its sample, this clonotype was seen a few times. This chain connects TRBV20-1 to TRBJ2-3; D is possibly TRBD1 (6 bases). Looked up from germline, CDR1 is DFQATT and CDR2 is SNEGSKA (reference sequence). V was cut by 1 base and J by 4 bases, with 12 bases left in between. CDR3 length: 14 amino acids. The CDR3 DNA follows: TGCAGTGCTAGAGTTCCAGGGGTGTCAGATACGCAGTATTTT. Its protein is CSARVPGVSDTQYF.

The table lists this clonotype with many counts. The chain is built from TRBV12-3 or TRBV12-4 and TRBJ2-1; 7 bases are a match to TRBD1. This CDR3 comprises 22 residues. Losses at the gene ends were 3 bases for V and 3 bases for J; bases not matched to a gene: 26. CDR3 nucleotides: TGTGCCAGCAGTTTCGGGACAGAGGGGAGTGTGACTACATCGGAAGACTACAATGAGCAGTTCTTC. This encodes CASSFGTEGSVTTSEDYNEQFF.

This clonotype has just a few counts. CDR3: CSVVRVTGELFF. CDR3 sequence (DNA): TGCAGCGTTGTGAGGGTCACCGGGGAGCTGTTTTTT. J is TRBJ2-2 and V is TRBV29-1, with a weak D call TRBD2 (5 bases). There are 12 residues in the CDR3. Germline CDR1 reads SQVTM; CDR2 reads ANQGSEA. V was pared by 4 bases and J by 4 bases, with 7 bases between.

Details on this clonotype: This sequence may be a read error, since a much larger clone differs from it by one base. The chain is built from TRBV28 and TRBJ2-2; D possibly corresponds to TRBD1 (6 bases). The CDR3 contains 15 residues. Germline V lookup: CDR1 MDHEN, CDR2 SYDVKM. The DNA for the CDR3 is TGTGCCAGCAGTTTGGGCAGGGGAAAAACCGGGGAGCCGTTTTTT. Translation: CASSLGRGKTGEPFF.

The chain is built from TRBV29-1 and TRBJ2-3; weak D call: TRBD2 (5 bases). Germline loops: CDR1 SQVTM, CDR2 ANQGSEA. The V gene lost 3 bases and the J gene lost 5 bases, with 12 bases spanning the gap. The CDR3 is made up of 13 amino acids. The CDR3 sequence: CSVETGRGDTQYF. DNA for the CDR3: TGCAGCGTTGAGACCGGACGGGGAGATACGCAGTATTTT.

This clonotype was recorded at least ten times. The chain is built from TRBV12-3 or TRBV12-4 and TRBJ2-7, with TRBD2 matching 10 bases. The J segment lost 2 bases and the V segment lost 3 bases, leaving 1 base of the junction unmatched. The CDR3 is 14 residues long. As DNA, the CDR3 is TGTGCCAGCAGTTTTAGCGGGGGGCCCTACGAGCAGTACTTC. It encodes CASSFSGGPYEQYF.

The genes are TRBV29-1 and TRBJ2-2; D may correspond to TRBD1 or TRBD2 (6 bases each). Trimming left V 4 bases short and J 6 bases short, with 12 bases between. Per the germline V gene, CDR1 is SQVTM and CDR2 is ANQGSEA. CDR3 length: 13 amino acids. CDR3 protein: CSVGTGRPGELFF. The DNA for the CDR3 is TGCAGCGTTGGAACAGGGAGGCCCGGGGAGCTGTTTTTT.

The chain couples TRBV6-4 to TRBJ1-2; D is undetermined. From germline, CDR1 is MRHNA and CDR2 SNTAGT. There are 12 residues in the CDR3. With 6 bases removed from V and 0 bases from J, the gap between germline ends came to 5 bases. The chain's CDR3 is CASRSPNYGYTF. The CDR3 nucleotides read TGTGCCAGCAGATCTCCTAACTATGGCTACACCTTC.

The rearrangement uses TRBV28 and TRBJ2-2, with TRBD2 matching over 13 bases. Germline V lookup: CDR1 MDHEN, CDR2 SYDVKM. Losses at the gene ends were 4 bases for V and 4 bases for J; bases not matched to a gene: 12. The CDR3 runs to 19 residues. The CDR3 coding sequence is TGTGCCAGCAGTTCGTTTACTAGCGGGGGGGTTCCCCCCACCGGGGAGCTGTTTTTT. Protein product: CASSSFTSGGVPPTGELFF.

The count of this clonotype is one. The chain links TRBV12-3 or TRBV12-4 to TRBJ2-3; perhaps TRBD1 as D (5 bases). V was cut by 4 bases and J by 4 bases, with 12 bases left in between. The CDR3 length is 14 residues. CDR3 sequence: CASSSDTFPDTQYF. The CDR3 region has the DNA TGTGCCAGCAGTTCGGACACCTTCCCAGATACGCAGTATTTT.

This clonotype occurred many times. The chain links TRBV7-9 to TRBJ2-5, with 8 bases lining up with TRBD1. Germline values: CDR1 SEHNR, CDR2 FQNEAQ (reference sequence). With 6 bases clipped from V and 5 bases from J, the junction kept 14 bases outside the gene matches. This CDR3 has 16 residues. As DNA, the CDR3 is TGTGCCAGCAGTCGTGAGCAGGGGGCCCTTAGGGAGACCCAGTACTTC. This translates into CASSREQGALRETQYF.

The chain has TRBV7-4 and TRBJ2-3, with D tentatively TRBD2 (5 bases). Trimming left V 4 bases short and J 2 bases short, with 22 bases between. Germline CDR1 and CDR2: SGHVT and SQSDAQ. The CDR3 consists of 18 residues. CDR3 amino acids: CASSSRPPGDEVTDTQYF. CDR3 bases: TGTGCCAGCAGCTCGAGACCCCCCGGGGATGAGGTCACAGATACGCAGTATTTT.